The rows below give T cell receptor beta chains drawn from one sample of a study of shared clonotypes between healthy human individuals. Repertoires were generated with immunoSEQ multiplex PCR, while TCRdb's copy carries only in-frame clones and drops some. Among some 360,000 clones listed, 70% to 75% were seen once. Sequencing was done on a sample of memory CD4+ T cells sorted from blood. The receptors were sampled from a man between 25 and 39 years old in good health. Both conserved end residues are part of each CDR3. The D gene is left open where the match is weak. A row's size may be missing; if present it is once, few, many or a size class.

d_call clone_size j_call v_call cdr3_nt cdr3_aa
TRBD2 - TRBJ2-5 TRBV5-4 TGTGCCAGCAGCCTCCGACTAGCGGGAAGGGAGACCCAGTACTTC CASSLRLAGRETQYF
TRBD2 - TRBJ2-7 TRBV7-2 TGTGCCAGCAGCTTTTTGACTAGCGGGAAGGCACGCTCCTACGGGCAGTACTTC CASSFLTSGKARSYGQYF
- - TRBJ1-2 TRBV29-1 TGCAGCCACAAAGAGGGTTTAGGTGGCTACACCTTC CSHKEGLGGYTF
- - TRBJ2-5 TRBV7-7 TGTGCCAGCAGCCCTCGGGGTACTGGGGCGGCCCAGTACTTC CASSPRGTGAAQYF
- - TRBJ2-2 TRBV28 TGTGCCAGCAGTTTTAAATTGGGCCACGGGGAGCTGTTTTTT CASSFKLGHGELFF
- - TRBJ1-3 TRBV28 TGTGCCAGCAGTTCACAGGGAAGCTCTGGAAACACCATATATTTT CASSSQGSSGNTIYF
TRBD2 - TRBJ2-7 TRBV11-2 TGTGCCAGCAGCGTTAGCGGGAGGCTCTACGAGCAGTACTTC CASSVSGRLYEQYF
- - TRBJ1-5 TRBV6-1 TGTGCCAGCAGTGAAGGAGGGCAGCCCCAGCATTTT CASSEGGQPQHF
- - TRBJ1-1 TRBV6-5 TGTGCCAGCAGTGAACCGGATTCGAACACTGAAGCTTTCTTT CASSEPDSNTEAFF
- - TRBJ2-7 TRBV6-1 TGTGCCAGCAGCTCAGTGACTAGCTCCTACGAGCAGTACTTC CASSSVTSSYEQYF
TRBD2 once TRBJ2-3 TRBV28 TGTGCCAGCAGTACCGTAGTTTACAGCGGGAGTCCCACAGATACGCAGTATTTT CASSTVVYSGSPTDTQYF
- - TRBJ2-1 TRBV10-3 TGTGCCATCAGTGAATTGAGCTCCTACAATGAGCAGTTCTTC CAISELSSYNEQFF
TRBD2 few TRBJ2-3 TRBV4-1 TGCGCCAGCAGCCAAGATGGACTAGCGGGAGGTGTGGATACGCAGTATTTT CASSQDGLAGGVDTQYF
TRBD1 few TRBJ1-1 TRBV2 TGTGCCAGCAGTGGGGGAACAGGGGTAGGGAACACTGAAGCTTTCTTT CASSGGTGVGNTEAFF
- - TRBJ1-5 TRBV6-1 TGTGCCAGCAGTGAAATAATCGGAAACAGGGCCGCGGGTCAGCCCCAGCATTTT CASSEIIGNRAAGQPQHF
- - TRBJ1-4 TRBV5-4 TGTGCTACGGGGTTAGGACAAAATGAAAAACTGTTTTTT CATGLGQNEKLFF
- - TRBJ1-5 TRBV28 TGTGCCAGCAGCCTATGGGGGTTGAGACAGCCCCAGCATTTT CASSLWGLRQPQHF
- - TRBJ1-2 TRBV2 TGTGCCAGCAGTCAGGGCTTTAACTATGGCTACACCTTC CASSQGFNYGYTF
- - TRBJ2-1 TRBV19 TGTGCCAGTACAGACAGGACCCGGGGTGAGCAGTTCTTC CASTDRTRGEQFF
TRBD1 - TRBJ2-3 TRBV18 TGTGCCAGCTCAACGACAGGGTTCTTGGATACGCAGTATTTT CASSTTGFLDTQYF
- - TRBJ2-3 TRBV5-4 TGTGCCAGCAGCTGGGGGCGTATGGGACCAACAGATACGCAGTATTTT CASSWGRMGPTDTQYF
- - TRBJ2-5 TRBV7-9 TGTGCCAGCAGCCCCATGGAGACCCAGTACTTC CASSPMETQYF
- - TRBJ2-2 TRBV7-2 TGTGCCAGCAGCTTACGAGGGGCGGGACCCGGGGAGCTGTTTTTT CASSLRGAGPGELFF
TRBD1 - TRBJ2-7 TRBV11-2 TGTGCCAGCAGCTTCGGACAGGGTATCAAGCAGTACTTC CASSFGQGIKQYF
- many TRBJ1-1 TRBV20-1 TGCAGTGCTAGCCCGACAACCAGAGCTTTCTTT CSASPTTRAFF
- few TRBJ2-1 TRBV19 TGTGCCAGTAGTACCGGACAGAACTCCTACAATGAGCAGTTCTTC CASSTGQNSYNEQFF
- - TRBJ2-5 TRBV5-4 TGTGCCAGCAGCTTAAGAGCACAAGAGACCCAGTACTTC CASSLRAQETQYF
- - TRBJ1-4 TRBV19 TGTGCCAGTACCTCGGGACTTAATGAAAAACTGTTTTTT CASTSGLNEKLFF
- - TRBJ2-5 TRBV5-6 TGTGCCAGCACCTTCAGTGGGGGAGAGACCCAGTACTTC CASTFSGGETQYF
- - TRBJ1-5 TRBV5-1 TGCGCCAGCAGCTTGGCTCCGGTGACCATGGATCATAGCAATCAGCCCCAGCATTTT CASSLAPVTMDHSNQPQHF
- - TRBJ1-5 TRBV18 TGTGCCAGCTCACCCGGCGTCCAGGGCTCTGGGCCCCAGCATTTT CASSPGVQGSGPQHF
TRBD2 few TRBJ2-3 TRBV2 TGTGCCAGCAGCCTAACTAGCGGGGGGGGGACAGATACGCAGTATTTT CASSLTSGGGTDTQYF
TRBD1 - TRBJ2-7 TRBV7-2 TGTGCCAGCATGGACAGGGGTATACAGGACGAGCAGTACTTC CASMDRGIQDEQYF
TRBD1 once TRBJ2-2 TRBV10-2 TGCGCCACCAACGACAGGGGGCGCGTCTCCGGGGAGCTGTTTTTT CATNDRGRVSGELFF
- many TRBJ1-1 TRBV19 TGTGCCAGTAGTGCCCGACAGTGGGGGAACACTGAAGCTTTCTTT CASSARQWGNTEAFF
- - TRBJ2-1 TRBV10-3 TGTGCCATCAAGGGAAGTCAACCTACCATTTCTTCCTACAATGAGCAGTTCTTC CAIKGSQPTISSYNEQFF
TRBD1 - TRBJ2-7 TRBV28 TGTGCCAGCAGTCTCGGGGGACAGGGGGGCGAGCAGTACTTC CASSLGGQGGEQYF
TRBD2 - TRBJ2-5 TRBV10-3 TGTGCCATCACTCCGGGACTAGCGAAGGAGACCCAGTACTTC CAITPGLAKETQYF
TRBD2 - TRBJ2-1 TRBV30 TGTGCCTGGAGTCCTGGGACTAGCGGGAGTTTTTACAATGAGCAGTTCTTC CAWSPGTSGSFYNEQFF
TRBD2 few TRBJ2-7 TRBV5-1 TGCGCCAGCAGCTTGGCCATGAGGCTAGCGGGAGTTCACTACGAGCAGTACTTC CASSLAMRLAGVHYEQYF
TRBD2 many TRBJ2-7 TRBV7-9 TGTGCCAGCAGCCAGCGGGAGGCAAAGGGCTACGAGCAGTACTTC CASSQREAKGYEQYF
- once TRBJ1-5 TRBV28 TGTGCCAGCTTCCCCGGGCAGAATCAGCCCCAGCATTTT CASFPGQNQPQHF
- - TRBJ2-1 TRBV18 TGTGCCAGCTCACCTCCACTAAGGCAGAGTCGCAATGAGCAGTTCTTC CASSPPLRQSRNEQFF
- - TRBJ1-5 TRBV11-3 TGTGCCAGCAGCTCCGGACTGACGCCCCAGCATTTT CASSSGLTPQHF
- - TRBJ1-1 TRBV5-5 TGTGCCAGCAGCTTGAGAACGGGGTACGAGGGCACTGAAGCTTTCTTT CASSLRTGYEGTEAFF
TRBD1 - TRBJ2-7 TRBV18 TGTGCCAGCTCACCTAGGACAGGGGAGGACGAGCAGTACTTC CASSPRTGEDEQYF
- - TRBJ1-2 TRBV9 TGTGCCAGCAGCGTATTAGGGTCGGGCTATGGCTACACCTTC CASSVLGSGYGYTF
- - TRBJ1-2 TRBV18 TGTGCCAGCTCACGTGAGGGGAGGACTGTCTATGGCTACACCTTC CASSREGRTVYGYTF
TRBD2 once TRBJ2-4 TRBV11-1 TGTGCCAGCAGCCCCGGGGAGGGTATAGCCAAAAACATTCAGTACTTC CASSPGEGIAKNIQYF
TRBD2 - TRBJ2-7 TRBV5-5 TGTGCCAGCAGCTTTGCGGGAGGGCCTGATGGTGGGTCCTACGAGCAGTACTTC CASSFAGGPDGGSYEQYF